The rows below give T cell receptor beta chains drawn from one sample of a study of Ad26.COV2.S vaccination and SARS-CoV-2 variants. Produced via immunoSEQ multiplex PCR; TCRdb's table is partial and in-frame only. The data contain about 680,000 clones, more than 80% of them singletons. Here the sequenced sample was peripheral blood, taken in a trial of Ad26.COV2.S vaccine versus placebo. All receptors come from a person between 18 and 65 years old who received the Ad26.COV2.S COVID-19 vaccine or a placebo. CDR3s leave out the opening cysteine and the closing phenylalanine or tryptophan. D genes are given only for firm matches.

TRBJ1-1	TRBD1	TRBV5-1	ASSIQGVNTEAF
TRBJ1-2	NA	TRBV14	ASSLMTDFNYGYT
TRBJ2-3	TRBD2	TRBV5-6	ASSWAATSEYTDTQY
TRBJ2-7	NA	TRBV7-8	ATQPPGAGVAEQY
TRBJ2-7	NA	TRBV4-1	ASSQEEDRDYEQY
TRBJ2-2	NA	TRBV30	AWRRVENTGELF
TRBJ2-6	NA	TRBV6-4	ASSDFSGANVLT
TRBJ1-1	NA	TRBV29-1	SVSGSEAF
TRBJ2-7	NA	TRBV29-1	SVRTGPSYEQY
TRBJ2-7	NA	TRBV29-1	SVVARYEQY
TRBJ1-2	TRBD1	TRBV3-1/TRBV3-2	ASSQEGQGGVGYT
TRBJ1-5	TRBD1	TRBV7-9	ASSPGTDSNQPQH
TRBJ1-2	NA	TRBV24-1	ATSPGYT
TRBJ2-7	TRBD1	TRBV11-2	ASSFARGLYEQY
TRBJ2-1	NA	TRBV5-6	ASSDPTYNEQF
TRBJ1-3	NA	TRBV9	ASSVAGMGNTIY
TRBJ2-4	TRBD1	TRBV7-6	ASSLGDRGRCTNIQY
TRBJ2-5	TRBD1	TRBV7-9	ASSYRGQGARETQY
TRBJ2-2	TRBD2	TRBV14	ASSQLSGGTGELF
TRBJ2-7	NA	TRBV18	ASSGRDSSSYEQY
TRBJ1-5	NA	TRBV19	ASSIVAGNQPQH
TRBJ1-1	NA	TRBV5-1	ASSQSGTDAEAF
TRBJ1-2	NA	TRBV6-2/TRBV6-3	ASSPREGSGYT
TRBJ1-5	TRBD1	TRBV3-1/TRBV3-2	ASSPSGAGGVQPQH
TRBJ1-1	TRBD1	TRBV12-3/TRBV12-4	ASSRTGNTEAF
TRBJ2-1	NA	TRBV6-4	ASSLNSAGNEQF
TRBJ1-4	NA	TRBV11-2	ASSRPGTGREKLF
TRBJ1-6	TRBD1	TRBV30	AWTGGHNSPLH
TRBJ2-1	TRBD1	TRBV5-1	ASSLGQGAGNEQF
TRBJ2-7	NA	TRBV15	ATSRDPGTYEQY
TRBJ1-2	TRBD1	TRBV5-1	ASSPGQGAGYGYT
TRBJ1-1	NA	TRBV6-5	ASSTLPEAF
TRBJ1-2	TRBD1	TRBV10-3	AISPGTAQVNYGYT
TRBJ1-2	TRBD1	TRBV30	AWSVWQGAIANYGYT
TRBJ2-7	NA	TRBV4-3	ASSQDHTGVATGEQY
TRBJ1-2	NA	TRBV4-1	ASSGGVYGYT
TRBJ1-3	NA	TRBV7-2	ASSLAYRASGNTIY
TRBJ2-7	TRBD1	TRBV11-2	ASSPHAGTGMEEQY
TRBJ1-4	NA	TRBV4-2	ASSQEWVQANEKLF
TRBJ1-5	NA	TRBV7-2	ASSLGDANQPQH